The rows below give T cell receptor beta chains drawn from one sample of a study of blood T cell repertoires in COVID-19. The data were produced by immunoSEQ multiplex PCR, yet TCRdb's version contains in-frame clones alone and is incomplete. Of fewer than 300,000 clones in the sample, roughly nine tenths are singletons; the top ten hold around 2%. The sample comprised peripheral blood. Source of these receptors: a woman in her 30s with COVID-19, enrolled during active disease. The CDR3 runs from the conserved cysteine through the conserved F or W.

J gene,V gene,CDR3 protein
TRBJ1-1,TRBV4-2,CASSHGGSGENTEAFF
TRBJ1-1,TRBV5-8,CASSAGFRHTEAFF
TRBJ2-3,TRBV7-6,CASSQTSGSHTQYF
TRBJ2-3,TRBV10-3,CAINPTSGSRRDTQYF
TRBJ1-1,TRBV19,CASSSPENTEAFF
TRBJ2-1,TRBV14,CASSQEVTPPYNEQFF
TRBJ1-6,TRBV28,CASSFPTATNSPLHF
TRBJ2-7,TRBV21-1,CASSKSPYEQYF
TRBJ1-1,TRBV5-4,CASSSDHTGGAFF
TRBJ1-3,TRBV27,CASSLFGLGNAPGNTIYF
TRBJ1-1,TRBV5-1,CASSVRQGNTEAFF